The T cell receptor (beta chain) described here comes from a study of cytomegalovirus exposure and HLA in healthy donors. At the level of the study: Of all 398 donors who were genotyped, roughly 81% belonged to the Caucasian-associated ancestry cluster. Whole-study findings and limits: Prediction of most subjects' HLA-A and HLA-B alleles by TCR beta sequences was reportedly accurate.

The CDR3 has 13 amino acids. Per germline, CDR1 SGHAT and CDR2 FQNNGV. Trimming cost V 3 bases and J 8 bases, with 10 bases left between them. Note on this clone: Its cognate antigen is unknown.

PCR was performed using 60 Vbeta and 13 Jbeta primers. Only in-frame clones appear in the TCRdb table, and some are missing; sequencing was by immunoSEQ multiplex PCR. The data show roughly 38,000 clones, around 77% seen once. The genes are TRBV11-2 and TRBJ2-2, with D perhaps TRBD2 (5 bases). This sequence originates from a woman under 40 in good health and CMV-seropositive. Sequencing used PBMCs. The CDR3, as DNA: TGTGCCAGCAGCTTCACCCGAGGGGGGGAGCTGTTTTTT. Translation: CASSFTRGGELFF.